This TCR beta chain was identified in a study of blood T cell repertoires in COVID-19. The data were produced by immunoSEQ multiplex PCR, yet TCRdb's version contains in-frame clones alone and is incomplete. This table has around 110,000 clones, around four fifths appearing once. The sequence came from a woman in her 70s with acute or convalescent COVID-19. Sequencing was performed on peripheral blood.

The CDR3 coding sequence is TGTGCCAGCAGTTTATCGACAGATAGCAATCAGCCCCAGCATTTT. Translating gives CASSLSTDSNQPQHF. The V and J genes are TRBV27 and TRBJ1-5; the D gene is possibly TRBD1 (5 bases). The CDR3 has 15 residues. V lost 0 bases to trimming and J lost 0 bases, with 6 bases between them. Germline V gives CDR1 MNHEY, CDR2 SMNVEV (reference sequence).